Listed below are T cell receptor beta chains from one sample, sequenced in a study of blood T cell repertoires in COVID-19. Sequenced by immunoSEQ multiplex PCR; TCRdb stores in-frame clones only, minus some. This sample has around 290,000 clones; over 75% occur once, and the top ten carry around 8%. The sample comprised peripheral blood. The receptors here all came from a woman in her 50s who had recovered from COVID-19. Each CDR3 is given with its conserved first and last residue. The D gene is left open where the match is weak. A clone size is listed for some rows: how often the clone was seen (once, few, many), or a class if it is expanded.

TRBJ1-1	-	TRBV3-1/TRBV3-2	-	TGTGCCAGCCGATACAGGGAAACGAACACTGAAGCTTTCTTT	CASRYRETNTEAFF
TRBJ2-7	-	TRBV5-8	-	TGTGCCAGCAGCACCCGGGCCTACGAGCAGTACTTC	CASSTRAYEQYF
TRBJ2-3	-	TRBV7-8	-	TGTGCCAGCAGCTTAGACGAGTTAACAGATACGCAGTATTTT	CASSLDELTDTQYF
TRBJ2-3	-	TRBV5-1	-	TGCGCCAGCAGCTTGGGCGGGATAACAGATACGCAGTATTTT	CASSLGGITDTQYF
TRBJ2-7	-	TRBV7-2	-	TGTGCCAGCAGCGCCGGCTCTGAGGGTTTCGAGCAGTACTTC	CASSAGSEGFEQYF
TRBJ2-5	-	TRBV9	once	TGTGCCAGCAGTCGGACTCCCCAAGAGACCCAGTACTTC	CASSRTPQETQYF
TRBJ2-1	TRBD2	TRBV4-3	-	TGCGCCAGCAGCCCGCTGGCGGGGGGTAACAATGAGCAGTTCTTC	CASSPLAGGNNEQFF
TRBJ1-2	-	TRBV19	-	TGTGCCAGTAGTATCATAGGGAGTCCCTATGGCTACACCTTC	CASSIIGSPYGYTF
TRBJ1-1	TRBD1	TRBV6-1	-	TGTGCCAGCAGTGCGACAGGGTTGAGACCGGACACTGAAGCTTTCTTT	CASSATGLRPDTEAFF
TRBJ2-1	TRBD2	TRBV9	-	TGTGCCAGCAGCCCCCGACTAGCCCGTTACAATGAGCAGTTCTTC	CASSPRLARYNEQFF
TRBJ1-1	-	TRBV7-9	-	TGTGCCAGCAGCCCTATCCGGGGAGGAAACACTGAAGCTTTCTTT	CASSPIRGGNTEAFF
TRBJ2-4	TRBD2	TRBV9	-	TGTGCCAGCAGCCAAGGGAGGGGCCAAAACATTCAGTACTTC	CASSQGRGQNIQYF
TRBJ2-5	-	TRBV5-6	-	TGTGCCAGCAGCCTACCTCGAGGACAAGAGACCCAGTACTTC	CASSLPRGQETQYF
TRBJ1-1	TRBD1	TRBV7-9	-	TGTGCCAGCAGCTTAGGGACAGGGCGCACTGAAGCTTTCTTT	CASSLGTGRTEAFF
TRBJ1-2	-	TRBV29-1	-	TGCAGCGTTGAAGGATCTGGGGACATGTATGGCTACACCTTC	CSVEGSGDMYGYTF
TRBJ2-7	TRBD1	TRBV29-1	-	TGCAGCGTGGCACCGGGACAGGGAGCCTACGAGCAGTACTTC	CSVAPGQGAYEQYF
TRBJ1-5	-	TRBV3-1/TRBV3-2	few	TGTGCCAGCAGCCTTGGGGGCGCTCAGCCCCAGCATTTT	CASSLGGAQPQHF
TRBJ2-7	TRBD2	TRBV5-1	-	TGCGCCAGCAGCTTGGGTGGTAGCGGGGACGAGCAGTACTTC	CASSLGGSGDEQYF
TRBJ2-1	-	TRBV6-5	-	TGTGCCAGCAGTTACAGGGGCGGTGACCCCAATGAGCAGTTCTTC	CASSYRGGDPNEQFF
TRBJ2-3	-	TRBV5-1	-	TGCGCCAGCAGCTTGAGGTCGGGAGAACACACAGATACGCAGTATTTT	CASSLRSGEHTDTQYF
TRBJ2-7	-	TRBV27	-	TGTGCCACCCTAGCGAGCTCCTACGAGCAGTACTTC	CATLASSYEQYF
TRBJ1-5	-	TRBV6-2/TRBV6-3	-	TGTGCCAGCAGTTGGGCTGGGCGCAATCAGCCCCAGCATTTT	CASSWAGRNQPQHF